This entry features one T cell receptor beta chain sequence. The antigen remains unidentified. This was the immunoSEQ version 4 assay in survey mode. Genomic DNA was diluted to around 9.3 ng/uL, up to roughly 1 ug per sample. The table came from immunoSEQ multiplex PCR; TCRdb's copy has only in-frame clones and leaves some out. Among approximately 45,000 clones listed, about 85% were seen once. This entry belongs to a study of persistence of HIV-infected CD4 T cells. The wider study: Anti-CD3/anti-CD28 beads activated more cells than antigen stimulation did.

This nonspecific control used anti-CD3/anti-CD28 bead stimulation of CD4+ T cells. Responding CD4+ T cells were sorted by upregulation of both CD40 ligand and CD69. Specimen: CD4+ T cells sorted from PBMCs after approximately 20-hour stimulation, collected from a patient who received antiretroviral therapy. The source of this sequence is an adult woman with HIV who was CMV-seropositive.

CDR3 protein: CAWSDLGTSNSPLHF. The CDR3 DNA sequence: TGTGCCTGGAGTGATCTGGGGACGTCTAATTCACCCCTCCACTTT. The chain combines TRBV30 with TRBJ1-6, with D perhaps TRBD1 (5 bases). The CDR3 sequence is 15 residues long. The germline CDR1 and CDR2 sequences are GTSNPN and SVGIG (reference sequence). V lost 1 base, J lost 6 bases, and 13 bases lay in between.